What follows is one T cell receptor beta chain and its context. It has no known antigen specificity. Base qualities are missing; no much larger clone stands one base away. The library came from the immunoSEQ multiplex PCR assay. For the multiplex PCR, a mixture combining 60 forward primers for TCR Vbeta segments and 13 reverse primers for TCR Jbeta segments was used. The CDR3 region of rearranged TCR beta genes was amplified from genomic DNA with a multiplex PCR assay. The amplified TCR beta libraries were sequenced on the Illumina HiSeq System as 87-base-pair reads. The original pipeline was this. A later analysis counted 65 million to 90 million unique TCR beta chains across the roughly 700 repertoires, and some 11 million of these chains were shared by at least two donors. Raw reads were error-corrected and collapsed into unique sequences with a nearest-neighbor algorithm that merged closely related sequences to remove PCR and sequencing errors. Alignment of CDR3 sequences to IMGT reference sequences was used to assign V, D and J gene segments. For a sequence to be retained, at least a six-nucleotide match to both a V gene segment and a J gene segment was required. Rearrangements were called productive when the CDR3 lacked stop codons and stayed in frame with V and J; all others were non-productive. Following IMGT convention, CDR3 was defined as the stretch from the second conserved V-encoded cysteine up to the conserved J-encoded phenylalanine. In an earlier analysis of around 570 of the donors, sequences lacking an unambiguous match to a single V gene segment were excluded. In an earlier analysis of 587 of the donors, V segments were called functional above 56.7% productive rearrangements and were called segregating when the between-donor standard deviation exceeded 5%. A statistical classification framework was developed to diagnose cytomegalovirus status using the catalog of TCR beta chain sequences. V and J gene assignment, in a later analysis, came from comparing TCR nucleotide sequences with IMGT/GENE-DB human TR gene sequences. In a later analysis, CDR3 sequences and most-parsimonious VDJ recombination scenarios were assigned using the TCRdist pipeline. In a later analysis, each TCR beta chain was defined by its CDR3 amino acid sequence together with its V-gene family, and reads lacking a unique V-gene family were excluded. As a way to deal with suspected cross-contamination and a sequencing artifact, a later analysis dropped approximately 590 nucleotide sequences that were highly shared and had low generation probability. For each public chain, a later analysis derived a clonal expansion index from normalized ranks of inferred template counts within each repertoire. Generation probabilities in a later analysis came from a VDJ recombination model fitted to out-of-frame rearrangements, and those results were checked against IGoR. In a later analysis, TCR-TCR, TCR-HLA and TCR-CMV co-occurrence was scored with hypergeometric tests, and a repertoire-size bias correction was applied to TCR pairs. False discovery rates were estimated in a later analysis by permuting HLA or CMV assignments 20 times. In a later analysis, co-occurring TCRs were grouped using DBSCAN, with TCRdist sequence similarity added in when clustering inside HLA-allele-positive subsets. Repertoires with fewer than 30,000 or more than 120,000 public chains were left out of co-occurrence clustering, as were about 5 repertoires with anomalous nucleotide sharing. In its TCRdb copy, this immuneACCESS table keeps in-frame sequences only and misses some clones. Where compared with another copy, unresolved V genes explain less than half of these, and the others have no known cause. V, J and clone size are those of that table, while D and trimming were read from the DNA. A total of roughly 150,000 clones appear in this sample, around four fifths of them only once. About 0.89% of the sample comes from the top ten.

Its CDR3 holds 15 amino acids, cysteine through phenylalanine. Solely the CDR3 DNA is kept, with 45 bases framed from the first base. V is pruned by 7 bases and J by 6 bases, leaving 9 bases of the junction without a gene match. Sequences MGHDK (CDR1) and SYGVNS (CDR2) are obtained from the germline V gene. The cohort comprised approximately 700 healthy bone marrow donors. Cohort members were all nominally healthy when sampled, although unrecorded immune exposures were likely present. The donor tested CMV seropositive, placing the donor among the 250 to 300 seropositive members of the cohort. Every donor gave a peripheral blood sample, and the peripheral blood mononuclear cells from that sample were used for TCR beta sequencing. Genomic DNA extraction from the blood cell samples was performed with the Qiagen DNeasy Blood Extraction Kit. The data derive from a study of cytomegalovirus exposure and HLA in healthy donors (dated by TCRdb to about 2017). Study-level background: An earlier analysis of several hundred of the donors reported approximately 270 Gb of sequence data and 117 million unique TCR beta sequences from 150 million to 200 million T cells. A few DR-DQ haplotypes were treated as single units for association and clustering because of strong linkage in the cohort. In addition to the first cohort of roughly 700 subjects, a separate validation cohort of approximately 130 different subjects was used. About 300 gigabases of sequencing data and 80 million or so unique TCR sequences were included in an early release covering around 600 HLA-typed donors. Across approximately 420 genotyped donors of the cohort, an average of 235,054 unique TCR beta nucleotide sequences per donor were sequenced, and roughly a sixth of those sequences were non-productive. In a later analysis, previously published TCR beta repertoires from roughly 710 donors were re-analyzed and high-resolution HLA genotyping was added so that TCR occurrence patterns could be studied. The study used immunosequencing to profile the T cell repertoires of several hundred subjects and linked those repertoires to cytomegalovirus serostatus. The number of typed donors differed by locus: about 629-630 for A, B, C, DRB1 and DQB1; 522 for DQA1; over 600 for DPA1; and roughly 470 for DPB1. The study aimed to test whether signatures of past pathogen exposure could be identified by cataloging public T cell receptors. Donor age, sex, ethnicity and CMV serostatus were compiled together with the repertoire data. Class I and class II HLA loci were covered by the typing at four-digit resolution. The genetic ancestry cluster associated with self-reported Caucasian donors included about 81% of the roughly 400 genotyped donors. In the later analysis, no new phenotypic data were used to find candidate immune exposures; instead, reliance was placed on TCR beta sequences and their occurrence across donors. In a later genetic analysis, genome-wide SNP genotypes for about 65% of the roughly 700 donors were used, and that subset was treated as a discovery cohort. All discovery cohort repertoires had been generated using a single sequencing platform. To decide whether each TCR beta V gene segment behaved as functional or pseudogenic, an earlier analysis of fewer than 750 of the donors relied on high-throughput TCR beta sequencing. The study combined high-throughput TCR immunosequencing, statistical association of individual TCRs with disease status, and machine learning to predict cytomegalovirus infection status. Study-level results and caveats: The sequencing pipeline was judged likely to have produced a cluster of highly shared sequence variants as a technical artifact. A total of 164 TCR beta chains were listed by the study as associated with cytomegalovirus. When HLA alleles, especially DR and DQ, strongly co-occurred, TCR associations were difficult to assign to individual alleles. Linkage disequilibrium might explain the correlated functional status among segregating V segments, but an unknown experimental factor could not be ruled out. In a later analysis, most CMV-associated TCR beta chains were found to appear HLA-restricted, with HLA associations seemingly driven largely by CMV exposure. In a later genetic analysis, a missense DCLRE1C variant was associated with V-gene and J-gene trimming of TCR beta chains, and the association was replicated in an independent cohort. Because HLA typing was unavailable for some donors at each locus, only the typed subset was used in association tests. The authors suggested that the approach could potentially be generalized to other disease states and immunological phenotypes. Compared with equally common non-associated chains, HLA-associated TCR beta chains in a later analysis were more clonally expanded and had lower generation probabilities. The classifier was reported to diagnose cytomegalovirus status with high specificity and sensitivity in both the original cohort and the validation cohort. In a later analysis, around 17,000 TCR beta sequences were associated with specific HLA alleles at a false discovery rate of 0.05. A later analysis found that TCR association rates varied across HLA loci, with DRB1 alleles showing the most associated TCRs and HLA-C alleles the fewest. Because counts were too low, more than 15 rarely observed V segments, including chromosome 9 orphons, were left out of the earlier analysis of some 600 of the donors. A few of the identified cytomegalovirus-associated TCR beta chains were confirmed in vitro to be specific for cytomegalovirus antigens. Roughly uniform sequencing depth across donors was assumed in presence/absence analyses, although this assumption may not hold. While some public TCRs were present in many individuals, most TCR sequences turned up only very rarely across donors. Broadly in line with IMGT annotations, most TCR beta V segments showed up in productive rearrangements about 87% or about 30% of the time in an earlier analysis of several hundred of the donors. Immune exposure information for the cohort was limited to CMV serostatus. A further reported finding was that TCR beta sequences accurately predicted the HLA-A and HLA-B alleles for most subjects in the first cohort. In a later analysis, several top co-occurrence clusters were reported to appear linked to parvovirus B19, influenza, CMV and Epstein-Barr virus. A later genetic analysis reported fewer N-insertions in productive TCRs among donors in an Asian-associated ancestry cluster than the approximately 700-donor mean. Only TCR beta chains were sequenced in this cohort, and the absence of alpha or paired-chain data limited detectable features. Some IMGT-functional V segments, including TRBV6-2 and TRBV6-3, could not be told apart with the 87-base-pair reads, so those segments were excluded.

The sequenced sample was PBMCs. This clonotype was sampled from a girl aged 2-9 years in good health and CMV-seropositive. The chain links TRBV25-1 with TRBJ2-1; TRBD1 agrees with 10 junctional bases. CDR3 reads: CASTPRDRGSNEQFF. The DNA sequence is TGTGCCAGCACTCCCCGGGACAGGGGATCCAATGAGCAGTTCTTC.